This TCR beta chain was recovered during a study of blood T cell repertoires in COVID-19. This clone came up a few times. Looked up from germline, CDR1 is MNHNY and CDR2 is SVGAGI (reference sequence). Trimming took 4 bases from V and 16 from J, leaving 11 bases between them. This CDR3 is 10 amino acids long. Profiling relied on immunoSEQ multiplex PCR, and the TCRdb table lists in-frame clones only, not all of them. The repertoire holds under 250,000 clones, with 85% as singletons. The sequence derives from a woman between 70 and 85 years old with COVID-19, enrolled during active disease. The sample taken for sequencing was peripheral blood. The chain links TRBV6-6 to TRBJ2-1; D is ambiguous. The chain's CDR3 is CASSSSRVFF. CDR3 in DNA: TGTGCCAGCAGTTCCTCCCGCGTCTTCTTC.